The rows below give T cell receptor beta chains drawn from one sample of a study of CD8 T cells in Susac syndrome. TCRdb used MiXCR to reprocess the immunoSEQ multiplex PCR reads, holding one entry per CDR3 protein. The data hold around 170,000 distinct CDR3 sequences, with more than 90% observed a single time. The sequenced sample was CD4+ T cells from PBMCs. These receptors originate from a human donor with Susac syndrome. Each CDR3 is given with its conserved first and last residue. D genes are given only for firm matches. Clone size is shown for a subset of rows, as once, few, many or a class of expanded clone.

V	D	size	J	DNA	CDR3
TRBV28	NA	NA	TRBJ2-3	TGTGCCAGCAGTTTAACTAGCCCACATACGCAGTATTTT	CASSLTSPHTQYF
TRBV5-6	NA	NA	TRBJ2-3	TGTGCCAGCAGCTTGCTATCAGATACGCAGTATTTT	CASSLLSDTQYF
TRBV29-1	NA	NA	TRBJ1-2	TGCAGCGTTGGGTCCGTAGGGGTCGGGTATGGCTACACCTTC	CSVGSVGVGYGYTF
TRBV20-1	TRBD1	NA	TRBJ1-1	TGCAGTGCTAGGGGACAGCCGAACACTGAAGCTTTCTTT	CSARGQPNTEAFF
TRBV3-1	NA	NA	TRBJ1-2	TGTGCCAGCAGCCAAGGTCCAGGCCACTTGGATGGCTACACCTTC	CASSQGPGHLDGYTF
TRBV6-2/TRBV6-3	NA	NA	TRBJ1-1	TGTGCCAGCAGTTTCCCCGCGATGAACACTGAAGCTTTCTTT	CASSFPAMNTEAFF
TRBV2	NA	NA	TRBJ2-3	TGTGCCAGCAGTGATCCGGCAGGGTGGGATACGCAGTATTTT	CASSDPAGWDTQYF
TRBV2	NA	NA	TRBJ1-1	TGTGCCAGCAGTGGACGGGACAACACTGAAGCTTTCTTT	CASSGRDNTEAFF
TRBV12-3/TRBV12-4	TRBD2	NA	TRBJ2-3	TGTGCCAGCAGCCTGAGGCGGGGGGCGCAAAGGGCAGATACGCAGTATTTT	CASSLRRGAQRADTQYF
TRBV20-1	NA	NA	TRBJ1-6	TGCAGTGCTAGGGGGCAGGGCATGGCACCCCTCCACTTT	CSARGQGMAPLHF
TRBV6-2/TRBV6-3	NA	once	TRBJ2-7	TGTGCCAGCAGCCGTCTGGGGGGTCCCTACGAGCAGTACTTC	CASSRLGGPYEQYF
TRBV4-1	TRBD2	NA	TRBJ2-7	TGCGCCAGCAGCCAAGAGGTAGCTAGCGGAACCTACGAGCAGTACTTC	CASSQEVASGTYEQYF
TRBV6-5	TRBD1	NA	TRBJ2-7	TGTGCCAGCAGGGTACCGGGACAGAACTACGAGCAGTACTTC	CASRVPGQNYEQYF
TRBV30	NA	NA	TRBJ2-7	TGTGCCTGGAGGACCGTAATCGGCGAGCAGTACTTC	CAWRTVIGEQYF
TRBV14	TRBD1	NA	TRBJ2-1	TGTGCCAGCAGCCCACAGGGGCCCTCCTACAATGAGCAGTTCTTC	CASSPQGPSYNEQFF
TRBV6-2/TRBV6-3	TRBD1	NA	TRBJ2-7	TGTGCCAGCAGTCCCCCGGGACAGGGTGATTCCTACGAGCAGTACTTC	CASSPPGQGDSYEQYF
TRBV29-1	NA	once	TRBJ1-1	TGCAGCGTTGAAGAGCGGGCCACTGAAGCTTTCTTT	CSVEERATEAFF
TRBV3-1	NA	NA	TRBJ2-3	TGTGCCAGCAGCCAAGTGGGGGGCACAGATACGCAGTATTTT	CASSQVGGTDTQYF
TRBV6-5	NA	NA	TRBJ2-7	TGTGCCAGCAGTTACACTCCCGGAGGATACGAGCAGTACTTC	CASSYTPGGYEQYF
TRBV6-4	TRBD1	NA	TRBJ1-1	TGTGCCAGCAGGGACAGGGGGAACACTGAAGCTTTCTTT	CASRDRGNTEAFF
TRBV20-1	TRBD1	NA	TRBJ2-4	TGCAGTGCTCGAGACAGGGGGGCCAAAAACATTCAGTACTTC	CSARDRGAKNIQYF
TRBV7-9	NA	NA	TRBJ2-1	TGTGCCAGCAGAGGGTCAGCCTACAATGAGCAGTTCTTC	CASRGSAYNEQFF
TRBV4-1	NA	NA	TRBJ2-7	TGCGCCAGCAGCCAAGGGAGGGGGCTCACCTCTCTGGAGCAGTACTTC	CASSQGRGLTSLEQYF
TRBV6-2/TRBV6-3	NA	NA	TRBJ1-2	TGTGCCAGCAGTTGGACGGTGGGTGGCTACACCTTC	CASSWTVGGYTF
TRBV7-2	NA	NA	TRBJ2-4	TGTGCCAGCAGCTCACAACTAGGGTTAGCCAAAAACATTCAGTACTTC	CASSSQLGLAKNIQYF
TRBV12-3/TRBV12-4	TRBD1	NA	TRBJ2-7	TGTGCCAGCAGTTTCGGGACAGGGGGGTCGGAGCAGTACTTC	CASSFGTGGSEQYF
TRBV30	NA	NA	TRBJ2-4	TGTGCCTGGAGCGCTATCTCAACCGACTATAAGGTTTACTTC	CAWSAISTDYKVYF
TRBV30	NA	NA	TRBJ1-6	TGTGCCTGGAGTGTACATATCGGGAGACCGTTGGGGAATTCACCCCTCCACTTT	CAWSVHIGRPLGNSPLHF
TRBV12-3/TRBV12-4	NA	NA	TRBJ1-2	TGTGCCAGCAGTTTTCCCCTTGAGGGCTACACCTTC	CASSFPLEGYTF
TRBV30	NA	NA	TRBJ1-2	TGTGCCTGGACACCGGTTGGGAACTATGGCTACACCTTC	CAWTPVGNYGYTF
TRBV9	TRBD1	NA	TRBJ2-7	TGTGCCAGCAGCGCACAGACAGGGAGTTCCCACGAGCAGTACTTC	CASSAQTGSSHEQYF
TRBV29-1	NA	NA	TRBJ2-5	TGCAGCGTTAAAAGGGGGTCCCAAGAGACCCAGTACTTC	CSVKRGSQETQYF
TRBV7-3	NA	NA	TRBJ2-3	TGTGCCAGCAGCCCCCGATTAGGGGGGGCAGATACGCAGTATTTT	CASSPRLGGADTQYF
TRBV29-1	NA	NA	TRBJ2-7	TGCAGCGGGGTAAATGAAGGGGTAGTAGGCGAGCAGTACTTC	CSGVNEGVVGEQYF
TRBV29-1	NA	NA	TRBJ2-7	TGCAGCGTGGGTCAGGGGATACTCGAGCAGTACTTC	CSVGQGILEQYF
TRBV9	NA	NA	TRBJ1-6	TGTGCCAGCAGCGTAGACGGGGCAGGTAATTCACCCCTCCACTTT	CASSVDGAGNSPLHF
TRBV6-1	NA	NA	TRBJ2-7	TGTGCCAGCAGTGACCGGGGGTTCTACGAGCAGTACTTC	CASSDRGFYEQYF
TRBV3-1	NA	NA	TRBJ2-3	TGTGCCAGCAGCCGCACATCCGGGTCTACCACAGATACGCAGTATTTT	CASSRTSGSTTDTQYF
TRBV4-3	TRBD1	NA	TRBJ2-3	TGCGCCAGCAGCCAAAACTTAGTCAACAGGGGGCGACGTGGCACAGATACGCAGTATTTT	CASSQNLVNRGRRGTDTQYF
TRBV11-2	TRBD1	NA	TRBJ2-1	TGTGCCAGCATATCGAGACAGGGGGTTTACAATGAGCAGTTCTTC	CASISRQGVYNEQFF
TRBV30	NA	NA	TRBJ1-1	TGTGCCTGGAGTCCCCCGGGACGGATGAACACTGAAGCTTTCTTT	CAWSPPGRMNTEAFF
TRBV4-3	NA	NA	TRBJ1-2	TGCGCCAGCAGCCAAGGTCCAGTCCCTAACTATGGCTACACCTTC	CASSQGPVPNYGYTF
TRBV20-1	NA	NA	TRBJ2-5	TGCAGTGCTAGTAGAGTTACGGGCGAGACCCAGTACTTC	CSASRVTGETQYF
TRBV5-4	NA	NA	TRBJ1-4	TGTGCCAGCAGCTTGGATGGTGAAAAACTGTTTTTT	CASSLDGEKLFF
TRBV5-1	NA	NA	TRBJ2-1	TGCGCCAGCAGGGTGACCAACAATGAGCAGTTCTTC	CASRVTNNEQFF
TRBV19	NA	once	TRBJ1-6	TGTGCCAGTAGAAATACCGGGACCGATCTCCACTTT	CASRNTGTDLHF
TRBV7-3	NA	NA	TRBJ2-1	TGTGCCAGCAGCTCCATCGCGGGGCGCTACAATGAGCAGTTCTTC	CASSSIAGRYNEQFF
TRBV30	NA	NA	TRBJ2-5	TGTGCCTGGAGTGTAATTCTCGAGACCCAGTACTTC	CAWSVILETQYF